The 18 T cell receptor beta chains presented below share a single source sample, sequenced in a study of blood T cell repertoires in COVID-19. Libraries were prepared by immunoSEQ multiplex PCR; TCRdb keeps only in-frame clonotypes and omits some of them. This sample carries more than 95,000 clones, roughly 91% of them seen once, and the ten largest clones take more than 1.5%. Specimen: peripheral blood. Receptors were obtained from a human donor in a cohort sampled during active COVID-19.

The V and J genes are TRBV6-5 and TRBJ1-1, with D maybe TRBD1 (6 bases). Trimming pared 3 bases from V and 0 bases from J, leaving 8 bases between. CDR1 and CDR2 (germline): MNHEY, SVGAGI. The CDR3 extends over 14 amino acids. The chain's CDR3 is CASSYGQLNTEAFF. In nucleotides, the CDR3 is TGTGCCAGCAGTTATGGACAGTTGAACACTGAAGCTTTCTTT.

This sequence joins TRBV4-1 and TRBJ2-7, with D tentatively TRBD1 (8 bases). V was pared by 2 bases and J by 5 bases, with 10 bases between. CDR1 and CDR2 from the germline V gene are MGHRA and YSYEKL. The CDR3 totals 13 residues. This chain's CDR3 is CASSQTGGDEQYF. For the CDR3, the DNA is TGCGCCAGCAGCCAAACAGGGGGGGACGAGCAGTACTTC.

V and J are TRBV6-7 and TRBJ2-7; D not resolved. TRBV6-7 counts as an open reading frame of uncertain function. This CDR3 is 17 amino acids long. V was pared by 0 bases and J by 1 base, with 16 bases between. CDR3 sequence reads: CASSYSSCCLRSYEQYF. The CDR3, as DNA: TGTGCCAGCAGTTACTCGAGTTGTTGCCTCCGGTCCTACGAGCAGTACTTC.

This clone was observed once. A much larger clonotype is one base distant, so this may be a read error. The chain carries TRBV27 and TRBJ2-7; 11 nucleotides line up with TRBD2. The CDR3 consists of 15 residues. CDR1 and CDR2 (germline): MNHEY, SMNVEV (reference sequence). With V trimmed by 0 bases and J by 3 bases, 1 base remained unmatched. The CDR3 sequence is CASSLSTSGNYEQYF. In DNA, the CDR3 is TGTGCCAGCAGTTTATCGACTAGCGGGAACTACGAGCAGTACTTC.

The CDR3 protein is CASSEYGGAGSPLHF. CDR3 nucleotide sequence: TGTGCCAGCAGTGAATATGGGGGGGCAGGATCACCCCTCCACTTT. The chain employs TRBV25-1 and TRBJ1-6; a possible D gene is TRBD1 (6 bases). V lost 0 bases, J lost 10 bases, and 13 bases lay in between. Germline values: CDR1 MGHDK, CDR2 SYGVNS. The CDR3 extends over 15 amino acids.

The rearrangement uses TRBV5-4 and TRBJ1-3, with D unclear. The CDR3 loop spans 15 amino acids. Trimming removed 0 bases from V and 3 bases from J, with 10 bases in between. CDR1 and CDR2 (germline): SGHNT, YYREEE (reference sequence). The CDR3 DNA is TGTGCCAGCAGCTTGGGTCGGGAGATTGGAAACACCATATATTTT. Translating it yields CASSLGREIGNTIYF.

The chain links TRBV7-2 to TRBJ2-7, with 7 bases lining up with TRBD1. From germline, CDR1 is SGHTA and CDR2 FQGNSA. V was clipped by 5 bases and J by 6 bases; unmatched bases: 16. The CDR3 runs to 16 residues. CDR3 in DNA: TGTGCCAGCAGCCCCGACAGGGCTGAAAGGGTGAGCGAGCAGTACTTC. Amino acid sequence: CASSPDRAERVSEQYF.

The CDR3 here is CASSEAEAGGVWLTDTQYF. CDR3 sequence (DNA): TGTGCCAGCAGTGAAGCGGAGGCGGGGGGTGTCTGGCTGACAGATACGCAGTATTTT. This chain links TRBV2 with TRBJ2-3; 8 nucleotides align to TRBD2. Germline V CDR1 and CDR2: SNHLY, FYNNEI. V was pared by 0 bases and J by 3 bases, with 14 bases of the junction left unmatched. The CDR3 is 19 residues long.

Notes on this clone: One end of the junction is discordant with germline, which a read error may explain. V gene TRBV6-1 combines with J gene TRBJ2-7; D not resolved. The CDR3 has 13 residues. CDR1 and CDR2 from the germline V gene are MNHNS and SASEGT. The CDR3 coding sequence is TGTGCCAGCAGAGAAGAGTTTGGTAGAAGTCAGTACTTC. It translates to CASREEFGRSQYF.

The chain employs TRBV19 and TRBJ1-4, with TRBD1 matching over 10 bases. CDR1 is LNHDA and CDR2 is SQIVND in the germline V gene (reference sequence). The CDR3 contains 17 residues. With V trimmed by 6 bases and J by 8 bases, 15 bases remained unmatched. CDR3 coding DNA: TGTGCCAGTAGAGAAGGCCAAACCGGGACAGGGGACGAAAAACTGTTTTTT. Its translation is CASREGQTGTGDEKLFF.

The rearrangement joins TRBV10-1 to TRBJ2-3, with TRBD2 as a possible D gene (6 bases). CDR3 length equals 17 residues. The germline V gene encodes CDR1 WNHNN and CDR2 SYGVQD (reference sequence). Trimming pared 9 bases from V and 0 bases from J, leaving 22 bases between. The CDR3 DNA reads as TGCGCCAGTACCGAGGAGGGAGCGGTGTCTAGCACAGATACGCAGTATTTT. This translates into CASTEEGAVSSTDTQYF.

This sequence joins TRBV11-2 and TRBJ2-2, with a tentative D call TRBD1 (5 bases). In germline, CDR1 is SGHAT, CDR2 FQNNGV. V was pared by 5 bases and J by 5 bases, with 15 bases between. The CDR3 is 15 amino acids. For the CDR3, the DNA is TGTGCCAGCAGCCTTCAACCTCAGGGAACCGGGGAGCTGTTTTTT. Protein sequence: CASSLQPQGTGELFF.

The chain uses TRBV2 and TRBJ1-4; weak D call: TRBD1 (5 bases). The CDR3 has 14 residues. The V end lost 9 bases, the J end lost 0 bases, and 11 bases lay between the germline ends. Germline lookup yields CDR1 SNHLY and CDR2 FYNNEI. CDR3 bases: TGTGCCAGTGCCCGACAGCCAACTAATGAAAAACTGTTTTTT. Translating it yields CASARQPTNEKLFF.

Notes on this clone: The junction shows a germline mismatch at one end, possibly a read error. The rearrangement joins TRBV7-7 to TRBJ2-1; TRBD2 aligns across 10 bases. The length of the CDR3 is 16 residues. Per germline, CDR1 SSHAT and CDR2 FNYEAQ (reference sequence). In DNA, the CDR3 is TGTGCTAGCAGCATGACCGGGACTAGCGCAATGAATGAGCAGTTCTTC. This translates into CASSMTGTSAMNEQFF. Complete variable domain (other parts from reference TRBV7-7 and TRBJ2-1): GAGVSQSPRYKVTKRGQDVTLRCDPISSHATLYWYQQALGQGPEFLTYFNYEAQPDKSGLPSDRFSAERPEGSISTLTIQRTEQRDSAMYRCASSMTGTSAMNEQFFGPGTRLTVL.

The chain carries TRBV7-8 and TRBJ1-3, with D possibly TRBD1 on 5 matching bases. CDR1 SGHVS and CDR2 FQNEAQ come from the germline V gene. V was pared by 2 bases and J by 0 bases, with 8 bases between. The CDR3 is made up of 15 amino acids. This chain's CDR3 is CASSLLGGSGNTIYF. DNA of the CDR3: TGTGCCAGCAGCTTATTGGGGGGCTCTGGAAACACCATATATTTT.

V usage is TRBV2 and J usage is TRBJ1-4; 8 bases map to TRBD1. V gave up 7 bases and J gave up 7 bases; unmatched junction bases: 5. The germline CDR1 and CDR2 sequences are SNHLY and FYNNEI. CDR3 length equals 13 residues. The CDR3 nucleotides are TGTGCCAGCAAGGACAGGGCGGGTGAAAAACTGTTTTTT. Translating it yields CASKDRAGEKLFF.

The rearrangement links TRBV20-1 to TRBJ1-1, with D possibly TRBD1 on 5 matching bases. The CDR3 sequence is 11 residues long. V was trimmed by 2 bases and J by 8 bases, leaving 9 bases between them. Germline V CDR1 and CDR2: DFQATT, SNEGSKA (reference sequence). The CDR3 nucleotides read TGCAGTGCTAGACAGGGTTCGGAAGCTTTCTTT. Translated, it gives CSARQGSEAFF.

This rearrangement joins TRBV18 to TRBJ1-1; weak D call: TRBD1 (6 bases). Germline V gene data show CDR1 as KGHSH and CDR2 as LQKENI. This CDR3 is built from 14 residues. V lost 2 bases and J lost 5, with 12 bases in between. The CDR3 DNA reads TGTGCCAGCTCACCAGTGGGGGCGGGTACTGAAGCTTTCTTT. The encoded protein is CASSPVGAGTEAFF.